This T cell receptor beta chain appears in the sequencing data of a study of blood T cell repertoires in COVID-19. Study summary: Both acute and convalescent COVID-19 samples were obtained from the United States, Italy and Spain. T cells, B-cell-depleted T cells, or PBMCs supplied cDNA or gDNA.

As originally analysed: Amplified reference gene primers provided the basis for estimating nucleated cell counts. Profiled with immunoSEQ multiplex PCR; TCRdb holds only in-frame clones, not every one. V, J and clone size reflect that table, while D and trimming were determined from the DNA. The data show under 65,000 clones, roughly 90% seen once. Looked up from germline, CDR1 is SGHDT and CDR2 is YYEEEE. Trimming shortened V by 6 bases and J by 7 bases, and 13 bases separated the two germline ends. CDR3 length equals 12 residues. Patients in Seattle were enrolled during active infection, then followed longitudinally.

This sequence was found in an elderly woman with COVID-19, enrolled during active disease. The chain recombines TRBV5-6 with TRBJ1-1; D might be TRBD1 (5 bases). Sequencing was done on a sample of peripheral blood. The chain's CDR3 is CASNSITGEAFF. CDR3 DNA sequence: TGTGCCAGCAACTCTATTACAGGTGAAGCTTTCTTT.